This TCR beta chain is drawn from a study of tumor-infiltrating lymphocytes in primary liver carcinoma (dated by TCRdb to about 2017). About the full investigation: Hepatocellular carcinoma (four) or combined HCC and intrahepatic cholangiocarcinoma (one) was present in the five patients, who were three men and two women aged 30 to 69 years. Reproducibility between technical replicate repertoires was high, with correlation coefficients above 0.95 and mean shared-clone rates approximately 0.88. The five patients had tumors staged T1-T3 N0M0, with maximum diameters ranging from roughly 4.2 to 11 cm. Across five regions of each liver tumor, along with adjacent normal tissue and blood, the study brought together TCRbeta repertoire sequencing, expression microarrays and whole-exome sequencing. To link TCRbeta repertoire diversity with the local molecular phenotype, the roughly 27 tumor region samples were profiled using Agilent mRNA microarrays. Samples yielded roughly 3.65 to 7.5 million productive TCRbeta reads; read depth did not differ significantly between tissue types. A total of 35 or so specimens from 5 patients, comprising some 25 tumor regions, 5 adjacent noncancerous liver tissues and 5 peripheral blood samples, were covered by TCRbeta repertoire sequencing.

Using a constant-region primer and ProtoScript II reverse transcriptase, TCRbeta-specific cDNA was reverse-transcribed from approximately 0.5 ug total RNA. Construction of the TCRbeta libraries relied on three nested rounds of multiplex PCR, following a slightly modified ARM-PCR procedure. Each of the first two PCR rounds ran for approximately 11 cycles and used multiplex TRBV1-TRBV30 forward primers together with a Cbeta reverse primer. Sample barcodes and Illumina adapters were attached in a final 25-cycle PCR using Deep VentR polymerase. Amplicons of 200-500 bp were gel-purified with a QIAquick gel extraction kit before sequencing. An Illumina HiSeq 2500 was used to sequence the TCRbeta amplicons, generating 250-bp paired-end reads. In the source study's methods: Quality trimming of reads was performed with Trimmomatic v0.33, and paired reads were merged with FLASH v1.2.11 so that full CDR3 sequences could be recovered. MiGEC v1.2.1b assigned V, D and J germline segments to the rearranged TCRbeta sequences. Clonotype statistics, along with Shannon-Wiener diversity indices, were calculated using VDJtools v1.0.0. To cut down on sampling bias, every analysis after diversity analysis relied on just the 250 most abundant clonotypes from each sample. In TCRdb, the public reads were trimmed at Q25 with fastp and aligned with MiXCR, with productive beta chains retained. Rows with a matching CDR3 protein are joined into one entry that keeps the most common DNA and genes. TCRdb's processing, not the authors', yielded these V and J calls. This sample has approximately 190,000 distinct CDR3 sequences in its table, and around four fifths of those were observed once. The ten largest clonotypes hold roughly 20% of the sample.

As concerns this clonotype: The specificity of this receptor is unknown. The conserved phenylalanine or tryptophan normally closing the CDR3 is absent here, so this likely arose from a read error.

According to the germline V gene, CDR1 reads SGHTA and CDR2 reads FQGNSA. The CDR3 totals 14 residues, both ends included. CDR3 DNA is the only sequence kept; it has 42 bases, read in frame from the first base. Findings and caveats that apply to the study as a whole: Repertoire overlap was higher between tumor regions (mean approximately 36%) than tumor-adjacent (17%) or tumor-blood (roughly 14%) pairs, consistent with antigen-driven expansion. Only the TCR beta chain was sequenced, which likely underestimates true repertoire diversity because unpaired alpha chains were not captured. Only about 8-25% of top clones were found in all five regions of a tumor, suggesting spatial heterogeneity of tumor-infiltrating T cells. With just a handful of patients in the study, the authors point out that the findings should be validated in a larger study. Because the samples were bulk and unsorted, CD4+ and CD8+ T cell repertoires could not be compared. The top 250 clones made up a significantly larger repertoire fraction in tumors than in blood (p = 0.039).

Without any cell sorting, total RNA and DNA were extracted together from roughly 21-30 mg of bulk tissue using the AllPrep DNA/RNA mini kit. Four or five patients with histopathologically diagnosed primary liver carcinoma underwent surgical resection in China between November 2015 and early 2016. Chronic HBV infection was present in the patients, and the patients were treatment-naive at sampling. Each tumor was sampled at five spatially separated regions: the tumor centre plus the superior, inferior, left-lateral and right-lateral poles. Histology showed that every tumor sample contained more than 85% viable tumor cells. Fresh tumor and adjacent tissue pieces were bisected; one half was stored in RNAlater at -80°C, the other sent for histology.

Here the chain combines TRBV7-2 and TRBJ2-2; too little of a D gene remains to name it. The sequence came from a middle-aged man with primary liver carcinoma and hepatitis B virus infection. The sample consisted of tumor tissue from primary liver carcinoma. The CDR3 region: CAGSLGWGTGELFS. The nucleotide sequence is given as TGTGCCGGCAGCTTAGGATGGGGTACCGGGGAGCTGTTTTCT.